The T cell receptor beta chain under discussion was sequenced for a study of blood T cell repertoires in COVID-19. Study details: Donors in the United States, Italy and Spain gave samples during acute or convalescent COVID-19. T cells, B-cell-depleted T cells, or PBMCs provided the cDNA or gDNA that served as material.

The germline CDR1 and CDR2 sequences are MNHEY and SMNVEV (reference sequence). This CDR3 region has 13 residues. The protocol was immunoSEQ multiplex PCR, while the TCRdb copy is restricted to in-frame clones and leaves out a portion. The sample includes some 460,000 clones, 70% to 90% of them seen just once. As for this clone: The germline gene is not matched at one end of the junction; a read error may be the cause.

The cohort comprised adults aged 18 to 89 years residing in under 25 US areas. The TCR sequence derives from a woman under 30 with acute COVID-19. This chain links TRBV27 with TRBJ2-7; D is possibly TRBD2 (6 bases). Input material: PBMCs or T cells enriched from blood (not recorded which). Here the CDR3 reads CASSSGLSYQQYF. The CDR3 DNA follows: TGTGCCAGCAGTTCCGGACTATCCTACCAGCAGTACTTC.